The present T cell receptor beta chain was sequenced within a study of blood T cells in healthy people across ages. Study findings and constraints: Per million T cells, TCR beta diversity dropped about linearly as age rose. With donor CMV status unknown, expanded clonotype changes were possibly confounded.

This clonotype has more than one count but fewer than ten. No antigen is known for it. Peripheral blood, about 9.3 milliliters per donor, was collected. It was with a sample-barcoded 5' primer and a J-beta primer mix that a second PCR of about 7 to 12 cycles was run. TCRdb itself ran the 5' RACE reads through MiXCR, one entry per CDR3 protein. This sample yields some 1.7 million distinct CDR3 sequences, of which 28% are seen a single time; 7.7% belongs to the top ten. The CDR3 covers 13 residues. Trimming left V 1 base short and J 5 bases short, with 9 bases between. Germline CDR1 reads SEHNR; CDR2 reads FQNEAQ (reference sequence).

The receptor was derived from a woman aged 25 to 45 in good health. The V gene is TRBV7-9, the J gene TRBJ2-7; D not resolved. What was sequenced was blood. The CDR3: CASSLGLFHEQYF. In DNA, the CDR3 is TGTGCCAGCAGCTTAGGCCTATTCCACGAGCAGTACTTC.